The clone carrying this TCR beta chain has ten or more counts. This sample is part of a study of T cells in Graves' hyperthyroidism and ophthalmopathy. Germline V gene lookup returns CDR1 SGHAT and CDR2 FQNNGV. The V end lost 0 bases, the J end lost 6 bases, and 7 bases lay between the germline ends. The CDR3 runs to 13 residues. Amplified TCR beta CDR3 regions came from RNA transcripts. Carried out on the TCR CDR3, a first-round RT-PCR used the HTBI primer set. TCRdb re-derived calls from the multiplex PCR reads in MiXCR, one entry per CDR3 protein. The profile shows approximately 360,000 distinct CDR3 sequences, approximately 15% of them singletons.

This clonotype originated in a woman under 30 with Graves' hyperthyroidism that later progressed to Graves' ophthalmopathy. Sequenced: blood. The V and J genes are TRBV11-2 and TRBJ2-3; D remains unclear. CDR3 loop: CASSLERLDTQYF. The CDR3 nucleotides are TGTGCCAGCAGCTTAGAGAGGCTCGATACGCAGTATTTT.